This entry lists 17 T cell receptor beta chains sequenced from one sample in a study of persistence of HIV-infected CD4 T cells. Antigens of these TCRs are unknown. The libraries were made with immunoSEQ version 4 in survey mode. Data came from immunoSEQ multiplex PCR; TCRdb stores just in-frame clones and leaves some out. This sample has 35,000 to 45,000 clones, with about 85% found just once. The stimulus was lysate of CMV-infected fibroblasts, 9 to 10 ug/mL. Memory cells lacking CD40L and CD69 with high CD45RO were sorted. The sequences come from CD4+ T cells sorted from PBMCs after 18-hour stimulation, collected from a patient who received antiretroviral therapy. The source is an adult man with HIV who was CMV-seropositive.

The chain uses TRBV7-2 and TRBJ1-6, with D perhaps matching TRBD1 (6 bases). This CDR3 is 16 amino acids long. V lost 1 base, J lost 8 bases, and 15 bases lay in between. CDR1 and CDR2 (germline): SGHTA, FQGNSA. Here the CDR3 reads CASSLGVGGADSPLHF. The CDR3 DNA follows: TGTGCCAGCAGCTTAGGCGTTGGGGGGGCTGATTCACCCCTCCACTTT.

This chain joins TRBV6-5 and TRBJ1-1; tentative D call: TRBD1 (6 bases). Germline V gives CDR1 MNHEY, CDR2 SVGAGI. CDR3 size: 15 residues. The V gene lost 0 bases and the J gene lost 6 bases, with 14 bases spanning the gap. The chain's CDR3 is CASSYSTSGAAEAFF. CDR3 nucleotides: TGTGCCAGCAGTTACTCCACTTCAGGGGCTGCTGAAGCTTTCTTT.

The rearrangement links TRBV28 to TRBJ1-6; 7 bases align to TRBD1. J was trimmed by 3 bases and V by 7 bases; bases with no gene match: 6. The CDR3 has 15 amino acids. The germline gives CDR1 MDHEN, CDR2 SYDVKM. The CDR3 loop reads CASKDRDSYNSPLHF. CDR3 DNA: TGTGCCAGCAAAGACCGGGACAGCTATAATTCACCCCTCCACTTT.

J is TRBJ1-5 and V is TRBV19; D might be TRBD1 (5 bases). The germline V gene has CDR1 LNHDA and CDR2 SQIVND (reference sequence). V lost 7 bases and J 4 bases, leaving 20 bases between the germline ends. The CDR3 consists of 16 residues. The CDR3 DNA sequence: TGTGCCAGTACAAACTTTTTTGGGCAGGGAAATCAGCCCCAGCATTTT. Translating gives CASTNFFGQGNQPQHF.

This clone has just one count. This rearrangement joins TRBV2 to TRBJ2-3, with 11 bases identical to TRBD2. The CDR3 length is 17 residues. The germline V gene has CDR1 SNHLY and CDR2 FYNNEI. Unmatched junction bases numbered 16, after V lost 8 bases and J lost 6 bases. The CDR3 loop is CASARTLAGAGGDTQYF. The CDR3 DNA follows: TGTGCCAGCGCCCGAACACTAGCGGGGGCGGGGGGGGATACGCAGTATTTT. The entire variable domain, with the rest obtained from reference TRBV2 and TRBJ2-3, is as follows: EPEVTQTPSHQVTQMGQEVILRCVPISNHLYFYWYRQILGQKVEFLVSFYNNEISEKSEIFDDQFSVERPDGSNFTLKIRSTKLEDSAMYFCASARTLAGAGGDTQYFGPGTRLTVL.

This clone was detected a few times. The chain employs TRBV5-1 and TRBJ2-3; the D is unclear. The CDR3 totals 15 residues. Deletions cut 0 bases from V and 2 bases from J, with 10 bases between. CDR1 is SGHRS, CDR2 YFSETQ, per germline. In DNA form, the CDR3 reads TGCGCCAGCAGCTTGGACGGTACAATCACAGATACGCAGTATTTT. Protein: CASSLDGTITDTQYF.

This clone was found a few times. The chain carries TRBV7-3 and TRBJ2-3; D unresolved. V was pared by 5 bases and J by 0 bases, with 12 bases between. The germline CDR1 and CDR2 sequences are SGHTA and FQGTGA. This CDR3 has 15 amino acids. CDR3 protein: CASSRTARSTDTQYF. CDR3 nucleotide sequence: TGTGCCAGCAGCAGAACGGCCAGGAGCACAGATACGCAGTATTTT.

The chain recombines TRBV28 with TRBJ2-7; perhaps TRBD2 as D (6 bases). Per the germline V gene, CDR1 is MDHEN and CDR2 is SYDVKM. Trimming left V 2 bases short and J 0 bases short, with 8 bases between. The CDR3 spans 14 residues. The CDR3 is CASSLAGSSYEQYF. As DNA, the CDR3 is TGTGCCAGCAGTTTAGCGGGGAGCTCCTACGAGCAGTACTTC.

The chain combines TRBV7-9 with TRBJ2-3; TRBD1 agrees at 8 bases. This CDR3 has 15 residues. Trimming at V came to 2 bases and at J to 4 bases, leaving 5 bases not matched to a gene. Germline V gene data show CDR1 as SEHNR and CDR2 as FQNEAQ (reference sequence). CDR3 nucleotide sequence: TGTGCCAGCAGCTTAACGGACAGGGAATCAGATACGCAGTATTTT. It translates to CASSLTDRESDTQYF.

The V call is TRBV2, the J call TRBJ2-2, with D possibly being TRBD2 (6 bases). V was pared by 2 bases and J by 9 bases, with 10 bases between. The CDR3 has 13 amino acids. Looked up from germline, CDR1 is SNHLY and CDR2 is FYNNEI. Here the CDR3 reads CASSELRTRELFF. CDR3 DNA sequence: TGTGCCAGCAGTGAACTAAGGACTAGGGAGCTGTTTTTT.

The rearrangement joins TRBV30 to TRBJ2-7, with D uncertain. CDR1 is GTSNPN, CDR2 SVGIG, per germline (reference sequence). Trimming took off 6 bases at V and 6 bases at J, with 18 bases between the two ends. The CDR3 has 13 amino acids. CDR3 sequence: CACAGPRAGEQYF. In DNA, the CDR3 is TGTGCCTGCGCCGGGCCCCGGGCAGGCGAGCAGTACTTC.

The chain uses TRBV15 and TRBJ1-1, with 9 bases matching TRBD1. CDR3 length: 12 amino acids. The germline gives CDR1 LNHNV, CDR2 YYDKDF (reference sequence). J lost 5 bases, V lost 5 bases, and 0 bases had no gene match. In DNA, the CDR3 is TGTGCCACCAGCGGGACAGGGACTGAAGCTTTCTTT. It yields the protein CATSGTGTEAFF. The full variable domain, with the rest looked up from reference TRBV15 and TRBJ1-1, is DAMVIQNPRYQVTQFGKPVTLSCSQTLNHNVMYWYQQKSSQAPKLLFHYYDKDFNNEADTPDNFQSRRPNTSFCFLDIRSPGLGDTAMYLCATSGTGTEAFFGQGTRLTVV.

A single count supports this clone. The chain combines TRBV5-5 with TRBJ2-7; D perhaps matches TRBD2 (5 bases). Trimming left V 4 bases short and J 2 bases short, with 13 bases between. Germline CDR1 is SGHKS and CDR2 is YYEKEE (reference sequence). CDR3 size: 14 residues. Written as DNA, the CDR3 is TGTGCCAGCAGCGAGAATCCGGGGACCTACGAGCAGTACTTC. Protein sequence: CASSENPGTYEQYF.

V is TRBV19 and J is TRBJ1-5, with 7 bases aligning to TRBD1. Germline lookup yields CDR1 LNHDA and CDR2 SQIVND (reference sequence). The CDR3 loop spans 13 amino acids. J lost 11 bases, V lost 0 bases, and 4 bases had no gene match. CDR3 protein: CASSIDPTGSQHF. DNA for the CDR3: TGTGCCAGTAGTATAGATCCGACAGGGTCCCAGCATTTT.

The chain carries TRBV5-1 and TRBJ2-6, with a tentative D call TRBD1 (6 bases). Germline values: CDR1 SGHRS, CDR2 YFSETQ. With 0 bases removed from V and 4 bases from J, the gap between germline ends came to 11 bases. CDR3 length equals 16 residues. The CDR3 loop is CASSLVTGSGANVLTF. CDR3 DNA: TGCGCCAGCAGCTTGGTAACAGGGTCAGGGGCCAACGTCCTGACTTTC.

With respect to this clone: Other DNA sequences in the sample encode the same CDR3. The chain couples TRBV7-3 to TRBJ2-2; D call uncertain. Trimming took 5 bases from V and 4 from J, leaving 5 bases between them. The germline gives CDR1 SGHTA, CDR2 FQGTGA. This CDR3 is built from 12 residues. The chain's CDR3 is CASSLSTGELFF. CDR3 bases: TGTGCCAGCAGCCTCTCCACCGGGGAGCTGTTTTTT.

The chain joins TRBV6-6 to TRBJ1-2; D unresolved. In germline, CDR1 is MNHNY, CDR2 SVGAGI (reference sequence). CDR3 length: 12 residues. Trimming shortened V by 6 bases and J by 11 bases, and 16 bases separated the two germline ends. This CDR3 is CASSTGGSGYTF. The CDR3 DNA sequence: TGTGCCAGCAGCACGGGAGGCTCGGGGTACACCTTC.